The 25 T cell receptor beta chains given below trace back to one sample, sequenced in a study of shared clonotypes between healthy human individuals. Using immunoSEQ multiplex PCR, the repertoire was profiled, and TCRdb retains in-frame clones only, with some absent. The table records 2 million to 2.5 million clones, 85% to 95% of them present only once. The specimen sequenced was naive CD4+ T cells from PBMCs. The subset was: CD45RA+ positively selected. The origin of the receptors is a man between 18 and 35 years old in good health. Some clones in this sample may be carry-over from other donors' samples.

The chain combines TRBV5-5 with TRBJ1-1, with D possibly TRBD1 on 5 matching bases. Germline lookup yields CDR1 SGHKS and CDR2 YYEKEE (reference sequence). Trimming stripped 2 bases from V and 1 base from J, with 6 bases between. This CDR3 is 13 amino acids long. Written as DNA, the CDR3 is TGTGCCAGCAGCTTCAGGGAGAACACTGAAGCTTTCTTT. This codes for CASSFRENTEAFF. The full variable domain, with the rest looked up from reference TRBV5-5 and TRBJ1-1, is DAGVTQSPTHLIKTRGQQVTLRCSPISGHKSVSWYQQVLGQGPQFIFQYYEKEERGRGNFPDRFSARQFPNYSSELNVNALLLGDSALYLCASSFRENTEAFFGQGTRLTVV.

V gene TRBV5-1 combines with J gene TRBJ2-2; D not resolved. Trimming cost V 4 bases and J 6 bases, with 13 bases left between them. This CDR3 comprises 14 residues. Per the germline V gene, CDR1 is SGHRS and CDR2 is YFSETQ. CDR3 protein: CASSPGVLAGELFF. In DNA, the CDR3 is TGCGCCAGCAGCCCGGGTGTTCTCGCCGGGGAGCTGTTTTTT.

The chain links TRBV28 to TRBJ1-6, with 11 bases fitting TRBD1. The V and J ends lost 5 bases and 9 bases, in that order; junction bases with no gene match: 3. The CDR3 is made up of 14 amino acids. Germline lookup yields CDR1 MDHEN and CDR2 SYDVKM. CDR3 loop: CASSAGQGVSPLHF. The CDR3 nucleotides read TGTGCCAGCAGTGCGGGACAGGGGGTTTCACCCCTCCACTTT. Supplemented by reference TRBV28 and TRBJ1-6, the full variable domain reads DVKVTQSSRYLVKRTGEKVFLECVQDMDHENMFWYRQDPGLGLRLIYFSYDVKMKEKGDIPEGYSVSREKKERFSLILESASTNQTSMYLCASSAGQGVSPLHFGNGTRLTVT.

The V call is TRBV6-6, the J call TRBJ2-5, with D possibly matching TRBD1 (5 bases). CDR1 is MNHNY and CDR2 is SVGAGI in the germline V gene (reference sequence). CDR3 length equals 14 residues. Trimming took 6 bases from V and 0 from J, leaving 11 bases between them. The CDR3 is CASRIDSNQETQYF. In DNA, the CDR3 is TGTGCCAGCAGAATAGACAGTAACCAAGAGACCCAGTACTTC.

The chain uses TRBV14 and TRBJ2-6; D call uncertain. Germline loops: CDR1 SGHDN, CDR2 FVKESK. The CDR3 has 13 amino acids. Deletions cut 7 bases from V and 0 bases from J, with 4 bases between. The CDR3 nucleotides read TGTGCCAGCAAGAACTCTGGGGCCAACGTCCTGACTTTC. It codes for CASKNSGANVLTF.

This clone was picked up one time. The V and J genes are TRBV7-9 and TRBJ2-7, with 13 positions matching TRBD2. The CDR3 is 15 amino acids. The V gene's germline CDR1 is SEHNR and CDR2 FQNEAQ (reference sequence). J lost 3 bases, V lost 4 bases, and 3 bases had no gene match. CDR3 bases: TGTGCCAGCAGCTCGACTAGCGGGAGGAGCTACGAGCAGTACTTC. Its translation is CASSSTSGRSYEQYF. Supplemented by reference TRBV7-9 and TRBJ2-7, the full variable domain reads DTGVSQNPRHKITKRGQNVTFRCDPISEHNRLYWYRQTLGQGPEFLTYFQNEAQLEKSRLLSDRFSAERPKGSFSTLEIQRTEQGDSAMYLCASSSTSGRSYEQYFGPGTRLTVT.

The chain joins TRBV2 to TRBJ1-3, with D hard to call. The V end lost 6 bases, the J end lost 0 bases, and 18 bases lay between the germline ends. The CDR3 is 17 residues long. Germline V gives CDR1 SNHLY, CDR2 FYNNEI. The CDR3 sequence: CASRLLSGAVSGNTIYF. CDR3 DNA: TGTGCCAGCAGGTTACTGTCAGGCGCAGTCTCTGGAAACACCATATATTTT.

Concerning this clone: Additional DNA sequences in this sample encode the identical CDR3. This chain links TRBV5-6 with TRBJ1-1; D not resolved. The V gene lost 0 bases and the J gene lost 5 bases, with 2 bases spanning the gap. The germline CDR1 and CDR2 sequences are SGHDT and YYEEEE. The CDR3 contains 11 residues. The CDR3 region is CASSLGTEAFF. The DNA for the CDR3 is TGTGCCAGCAGCTTGGGTACTGAAGCTTTCTTT.

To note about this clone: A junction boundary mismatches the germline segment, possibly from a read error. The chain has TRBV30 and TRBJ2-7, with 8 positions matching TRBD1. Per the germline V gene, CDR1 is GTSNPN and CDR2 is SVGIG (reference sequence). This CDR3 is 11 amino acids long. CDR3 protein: CAAGQGPDCGF. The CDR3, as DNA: TGTGCCGCCGGACAGGGCCCCGATTGCGGTTTC.

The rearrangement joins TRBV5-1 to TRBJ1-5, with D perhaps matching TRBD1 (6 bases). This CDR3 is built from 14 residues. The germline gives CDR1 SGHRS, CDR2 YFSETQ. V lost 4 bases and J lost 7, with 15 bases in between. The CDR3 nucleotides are TGCGCCAGCAGCATACAGGGTGACGGACAGCCCCAGCATTTT. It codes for CASSIQGDGQPQHF.

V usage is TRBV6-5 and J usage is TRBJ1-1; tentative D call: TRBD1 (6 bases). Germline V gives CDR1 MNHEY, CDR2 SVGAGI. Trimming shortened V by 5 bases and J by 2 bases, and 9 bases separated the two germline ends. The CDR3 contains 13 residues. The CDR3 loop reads CASSVQGNTEAFF. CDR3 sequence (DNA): TGTGCCAGCAGTGTACAGGGAAACACTGAAGCTTTCTTT.

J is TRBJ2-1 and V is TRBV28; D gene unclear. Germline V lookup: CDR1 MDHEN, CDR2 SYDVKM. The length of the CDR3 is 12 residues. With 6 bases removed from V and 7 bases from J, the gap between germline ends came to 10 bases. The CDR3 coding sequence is TGTGCCAGCAGGTACCCCCCAAATGAGCAGTTCTTC. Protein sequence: CASRYPPNEQFF.

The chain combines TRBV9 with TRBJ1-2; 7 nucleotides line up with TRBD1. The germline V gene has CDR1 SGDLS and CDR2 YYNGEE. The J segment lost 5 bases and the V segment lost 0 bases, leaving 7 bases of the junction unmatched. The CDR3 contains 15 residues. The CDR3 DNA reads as TGTGCCAGCAGCGTAGGACAGGGTACGGGATATGGCTACACCTTC. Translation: CASSVGQGTGYGYTF.

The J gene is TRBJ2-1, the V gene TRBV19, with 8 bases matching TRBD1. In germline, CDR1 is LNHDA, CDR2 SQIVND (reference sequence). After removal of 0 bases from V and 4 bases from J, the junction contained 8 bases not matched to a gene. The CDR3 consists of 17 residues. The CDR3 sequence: CASSIDGAGGKYNEQFF. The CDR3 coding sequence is TGTGCCAGTAGTATAGACGGGGCAGGGGGCAAATACAATGAGCAGTTCTTC.

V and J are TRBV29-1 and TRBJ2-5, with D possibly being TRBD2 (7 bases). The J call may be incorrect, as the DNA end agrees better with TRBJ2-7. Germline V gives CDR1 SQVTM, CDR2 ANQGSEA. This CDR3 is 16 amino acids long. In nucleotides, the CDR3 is TGCAGCGTTTGGGGGGGCTCGGGGAGAGAATTCTACGAGCAGTACTTC. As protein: CSVWGGSGREFYEQYF.

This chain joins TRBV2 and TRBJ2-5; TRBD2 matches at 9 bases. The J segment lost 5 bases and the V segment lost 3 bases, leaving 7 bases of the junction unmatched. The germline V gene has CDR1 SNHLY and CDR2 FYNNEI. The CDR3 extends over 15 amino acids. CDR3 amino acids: CASSDGLAGLETQYF. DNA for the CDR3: TGTGCCAGCAGTGACGGGCTAGCGGGACTCGAGACCCAGTACTTC. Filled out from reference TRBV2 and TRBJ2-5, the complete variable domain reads EPEVTQTPSHQVTQMGQEVILRCVPISNHLYFYWYRQILGQKVEFLVSFYNNEISEKSEIFDDQFSVERPDGSNFTLKIRSTKLEDSAMYFCASSDGLAGLETQYFGPGTRLLVL.

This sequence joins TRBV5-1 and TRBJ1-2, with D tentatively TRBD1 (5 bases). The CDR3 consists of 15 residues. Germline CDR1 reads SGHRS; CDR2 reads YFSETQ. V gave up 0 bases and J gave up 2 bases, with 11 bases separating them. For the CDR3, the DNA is TGCGCCAGCAGCTTGGATTCAGGGAAGAACTATGGCTACACCTTC. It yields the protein CASSLDSGKNYGYTF.

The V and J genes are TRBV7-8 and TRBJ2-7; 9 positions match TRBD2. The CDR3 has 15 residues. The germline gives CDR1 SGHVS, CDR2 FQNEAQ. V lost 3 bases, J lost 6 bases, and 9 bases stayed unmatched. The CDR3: CASSLLAGEVGEQYF. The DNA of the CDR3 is TGTGCCAGCAGCTTGTTAGCGGGAGAGGTAGGCGAGCAGTACTTC.

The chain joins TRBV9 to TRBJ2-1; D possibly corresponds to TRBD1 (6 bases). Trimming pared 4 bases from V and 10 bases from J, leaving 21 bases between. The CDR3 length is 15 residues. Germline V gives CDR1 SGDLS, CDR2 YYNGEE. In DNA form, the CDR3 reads TGTGCCAGCAGCCCCCGTAGGGGGACGGGTTCGGAGCAGTTCTTC. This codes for CASSPRRGTGSEQFF.

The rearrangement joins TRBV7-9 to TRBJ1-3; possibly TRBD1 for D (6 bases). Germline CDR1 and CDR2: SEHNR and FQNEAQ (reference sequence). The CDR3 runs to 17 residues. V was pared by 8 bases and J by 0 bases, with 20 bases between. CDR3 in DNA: TGTGCCAGCGTTGTTCCCATACAGGGAAGCTCTGGAAACACCATATATTTT. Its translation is CASVVPIQGSSGNTIYF. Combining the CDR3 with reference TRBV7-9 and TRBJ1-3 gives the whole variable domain DTGVSQNPRHKITKRGQNVTFRCDPISEHNRLYWYRQTLGQGPEFLTYFQNEAQLEKSRLLSDRFSAERPKGSFSTLEIQRTEQGDSAMYLCASVVPIQGSSGNTIYFGEGSWLTVV.

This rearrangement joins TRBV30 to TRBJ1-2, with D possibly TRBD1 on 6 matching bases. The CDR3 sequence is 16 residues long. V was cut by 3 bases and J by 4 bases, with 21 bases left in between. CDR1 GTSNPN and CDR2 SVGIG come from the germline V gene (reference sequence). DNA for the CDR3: TGTGCCTGGAGCACCTTCCTGGGGGCAGGGATCTATGGCTACACCTTC. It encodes CAWSTFLGAGIYGYTF.

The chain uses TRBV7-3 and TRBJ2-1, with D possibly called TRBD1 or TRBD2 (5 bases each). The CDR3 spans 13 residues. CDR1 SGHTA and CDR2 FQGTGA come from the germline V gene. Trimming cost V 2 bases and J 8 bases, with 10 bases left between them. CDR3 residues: CASSLGTADEQFF. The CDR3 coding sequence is TGTGCCAGCAGCTTAGGGACCGCTGATGAGCAGTTCTTC.

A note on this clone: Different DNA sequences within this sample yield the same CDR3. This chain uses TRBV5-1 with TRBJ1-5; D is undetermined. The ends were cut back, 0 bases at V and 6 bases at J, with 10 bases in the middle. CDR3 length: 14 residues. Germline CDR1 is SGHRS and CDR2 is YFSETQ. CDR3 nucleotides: TGCGCCAGCAGCTTGGCCGGGGTGGGTCAGCCCCAGCATTTT. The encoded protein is CASSLAGVGQPQHF.

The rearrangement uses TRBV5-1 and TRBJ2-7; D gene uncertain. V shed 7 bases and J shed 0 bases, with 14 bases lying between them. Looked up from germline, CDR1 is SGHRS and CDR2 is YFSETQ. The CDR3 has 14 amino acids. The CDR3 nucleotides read TGCGCCAGCGGTCCCGAACGCCCCTCCTACGAGCAGTACTTC. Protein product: CASGPERPSYEQYF.

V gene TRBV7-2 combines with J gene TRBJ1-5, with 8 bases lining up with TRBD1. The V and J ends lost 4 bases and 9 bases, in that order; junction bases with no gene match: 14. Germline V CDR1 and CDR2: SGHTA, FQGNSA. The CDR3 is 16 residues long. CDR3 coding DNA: TGTGCCAGCAGCTGGGACGACAGGGGTTACATCCGGCCCCAGCATTTT. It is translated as CASSWDDRGYIRPQHF.